What follows describes a single TCR beta chain. These data belong to a study of blood T cell repertoires in COVID-19. Here immunoSEQ multiplex PCR was the method, and the copy in TCRdb shows in-frame clones only, minus some. The repertoire includes over 100,000 clones, around 90% of them detected once, and under 6.5% sits in the top ten. V was pared by 4 bases and J by 7 bases, with 13 bases of the junction left unmatched. CDR1 is LNHDA and CDR2 is SQIVND in the germline V gene (reference sequence). The CDR3 has 19 residues. Sequencing was done on a sample of peripheral blood. The chain is built from TRBV19 and TRBJ2-1; 16 bases map to TRBD2. The receptor comes from a human donor in a cohort sampled during active COVID-19. CDR3 protein: CASSTLTGLAGGLVNEQFF. DNA of the CDR3: TGTGCCAGTAGTACCCTCACGGGACTAGCGGGAGGGTTGGTGAATGAGCAGTTCTTC.